The 5 T cell receptor beta chains below all came from one sample that was sequenced in a study of human T cells and chemical hapten exposure. TCRdb processed the RACE reads anew with MiXCR; each CDR3 protein has one entry. The sample has around 80,000 distinct CDR3 sequences, over 8.5% seen once. Time point reported: healthy volunteer bleed at 6 weeks. Unfractionated whole blood was the source from which total RNA was extracted. The material sequenced was whole blood. The receptors stem from a male donor in good health. Some clones in this sample may be carry-over from other donors' samples.

This sequence joins TRBV12-3 or TRBV12-4 and TRBJ2-4; D ambiguous. Between the trimmed V and J ends, which lost 4 bases and 7 bases, there was a span of 5 bases. The CDR3 loop spans 11 amino acids. CDR3 nucleotide sequence: TGTGCCAGCAGTTCCTATAACATTCAGTACTTC. The encoded protein is CASSSYNIQYF.

This clonotype was seen repeatedly, ten times or more. The chain joins TRBV27 to TRBJ1-1; possibly TRBD1 for D (6 bases). The CDR3 sequence is 13 residues long. The germline V and J ends were trimmed by 7 bases and 5 bases, with 14 bases remaining between them. Germline lookup yields CDR1 MNHEY and CDR2 SMNVEV (reference sequence). The CDR3 coding sequence is TGTGCCAGCAAAAGCGGGGGGCCGACTGAAGCTTTCTTT. Protein product: CASKSGGPTEAFF.

There are a few counts of this clonotype. The J gene is TRBJ2-7, the V gene TRBV28; D might be TRBD2 (5 bases). Trimming removed 5 bases from V and 2 bases from J, with 19 bases in between. CDR3 length: 16 amino acids. Per the germline V gene, CDR1 is MDHEN and CDR2 is SYDVKM. The CDR3: CASSPHLREPTYEQYF. The CDR3, as DNA: TGTGCCAGCAGTCCCCACCTGAGGGAGCCTACCTACGAGCAGTACTTC.

This clonotype was counted many times. The chain carries TRBV29-1 and TRBJ1-2, with 7 bases fitting TRBD1. This CDR3 comprises 13 residues. J was trimmed by 4 bases and V by 4 bases; bases with no gene match: 6. CDR1 is SQVTM and CDR2 is ANQGSEA in the germline V gene. DNA for the CDR3: TGCAGCGTTGTAAGCTCAGGGGGCTATGGCTACACCTTC. Protein: CSVVSSGGYGYTF.

This clonotype appeared a few times. The chain recombines TRBV11-2 with TRBJ2-3; either TRBD1 or TRBD2 may supply D (5 bases each). The V gene's germline CDR1 is SGHAT and CDR2 FQNNGV. V shed 0 bases and J shed 1 base, with 8 bases lying between them. This CDR3 contains 15 residues. The CDR3 is CASSLDGTGTDTQYF. The CDR3 region has the DNA TGTGCCAGCAGCTTAGATGGGACGGGCACAGATACGCAGTATTTT.